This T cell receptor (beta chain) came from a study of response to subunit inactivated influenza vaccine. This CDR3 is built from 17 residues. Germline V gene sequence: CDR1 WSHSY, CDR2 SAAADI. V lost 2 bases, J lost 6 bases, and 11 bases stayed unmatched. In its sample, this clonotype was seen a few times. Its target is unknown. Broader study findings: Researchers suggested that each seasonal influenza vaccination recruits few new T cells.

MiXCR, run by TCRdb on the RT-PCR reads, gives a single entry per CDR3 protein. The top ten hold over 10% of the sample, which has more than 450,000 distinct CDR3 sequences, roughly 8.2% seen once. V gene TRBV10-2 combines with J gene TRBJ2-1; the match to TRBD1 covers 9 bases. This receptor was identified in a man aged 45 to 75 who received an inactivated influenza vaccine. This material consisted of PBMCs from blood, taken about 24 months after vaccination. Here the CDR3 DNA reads TGCGCCAGCAGTGAGAATTGGGGACAGGGTTGGTTCAATGAGCAGTTCTTC. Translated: CASSENWGQGWFNEQFF.